This T cell receptor beta chain was profiled in a study of control samples from healthy donors and cancer patients. The CDR3 runs 16 residues. The V segment lost 2 bases and the J segment 2 bases; nucleotides outside the gene matches: 3. CDR1 is SGHTA, CDR2 FQGNSA, per germline. TCRdb's copy holds only in-frame clones and misses some; the assay was immunoSEQ multiplex PCR. The profile shows about 140,000 clones, 94% of them singletons. V usage is TRBV7-2 and J usage is TRBJ2-2; 9 positions match TRBD2. The sequenced material came from blood. The sequence derives from a man aged 35 to 55 in good health. Here the CDR3 reads CASSLLAGVNTGELFF. CDR3 nucleotides: TGTGCCAGCAGCTTATTAGCGGGAGTTAACACCGGGGAGCTGTTTTTT.